This passage covers 22 T cell receptor beta chains from one sample sequenced in a study of OX40 agonist ivuxolimab in advanced cancers. Some clones are missing from TCRdb's copy, which holds only in-frame ones; the method was immunoSEQ multiplex PCR. The repertoire holds 90,000 to 150,000 clones, with 80% to 90% as singletons. Sample: CD4+ or CD8+ T cells sorted from blood, taken in a trial of the OX40 agonist ivuxolimab. The receptors were gathered from an adult with an advanced solid tumor such as melanoma, head and neck, liver or kidney cancer.

The chain joins TRBV15 to TRBJ1-4, with D tentatively TRBD1 (5 bases). CDR3 length equals 15 residues. The germline V gene has CDR1 LNHNV and CDR2 YYDKDF (reference sequence). Trimming removed 3 bases from V and 5 bases from J, with 13 bases in between. CDR3 protein: CATSSSPRENEKLFF. DNA for the CDR3: TGTGCCACCAGCAGTTCTCCCAGGGAGAATGAAAAACTGTTTTTT.

Turning to this clone: The same CDR3 also results from other DNA sequences found in this sample. The chain has TRBV6-6 and TRBJ2-3; D uncertain. V was pared by 0 bases and J by 6 bases, with 7 bases between. There are 13 residues in the CDR3. The germline CDR1 and CDR2 sequences are MNHNY and SVGAGI (reference sequence). The CDR3 DNA sequence: TGTGCCAGCAGTTACTCATCCGGGGATACGCAGTATTTT. Protein product: CASSYSSGDTQYF.

J is TRBJ2-3 and V is TRBV29-1, with D unresolved. The V end lost 5 bases, the J end lost 3 bases, and 12 bases lay between the germline ends. Germline V gene data show CDR1 as SQVTM and CDR2 as ANQGSEA. The CDR3 contains 13 residues. The CDR3 DNA sequence: TGCAGCGTTAGTTTGTCGGAAACAGATACGCAGTATTTT. It specifies CSVSLSETDTQYF.

V usage is TRBV25-1 and J usage is TRBJ1-2, with D unclear. Between the trimmed V and J ends, which lost 5 bases and 2 bases, there was a span of 9 bases. The CDR3 contains 13 residues. CDR1 and CDR2 (germline): MGHDK, SYGVNS. CDR3 amino acids: CASSTGRNYGYTF. The CDR3, as DNA: TGTGCCAGCAGTACTGGACGGAACTATGGCTACACCTTC.

J is TRBJ2-4 and V is TRBV6-5; tentatively, D is TRBD1 (6 bases). CDR3 length: 14 amino acids. V lost 4 bases to trimming and J lost 7 bases, with 14 bases between them. Germline lookup yields CDR1 MNHEY and CDR2 SVGAGI. The CDR3 DNA is TGTGCCAGCAGTTCGGCAGGGGCTGGGAACATTCAGTACTTC. Encoded protein: CASSSAGAGNIQYF.

Remarks on this clone: One end of the junction does not line up with germline, which may come from a read error. The chain links TRBV4-1 to TRBJ2-7; D is possibly TRBD1 or TRBD2 (5 bases each). CDR3 length: 12 amino acids. Germline V CDR1 and CDR2: MGHRA, YSYEKL. The CDR3 sequence is CASSQPGTAEHF. In nucleotides, the CDR3 is TGCGCCAGCAGCCAACCCGGGACGGCCGAACACTTC.

This rearrangement joins TRBV5-5 to TRBJ1-1; 9 bases are a match to TRBD1. CDR3 length equals 14 residues. Germline V CDR1 and CDR2: SGHKS, YYEKEE (reference sequence). The junction had 4 bases not matched to a gene; V was cut back by 4 bases and J by 3 bases. The CDR3, as DNA: TGTGCCAGCAGCACCCGGACAGGGGACACTGAAGCTTTCTTT. Amino acids: CASSTRTGDTEAFF.

This chain joins TRBV28 and TRBJ2-7; the D gene is possibly TRBD1 (5 bases). CDR3 size: 14 residues. Trimming shortened V by 2 bases and J by 2 bases, and 10 bases separated the two germline ends. The germline CDR1 and CDR2 sequences are MDHEN and SYDVKM. The CDR3 reads CASSLGAATYEQYF. The CDR3 DNA reads TGTGCCAGCAGTTTAGGGGCAGCGACCTACGAGCAGTACTTC.

The DNA for the CDR3 is TGTGCCAGCAGCTCCTATCTAGCCAAAAACATTCAGTACTTC. Translation gives CASSSYLAKNIQYF. This sequence joins TRBV7-2 and TRBJ2-4; D unresolved. Per germline, CDR1 SGHTA and CDR2 FQGNSA. The CDR3 runs to 14 residues. With 4 bases removed from V and 0 bases from J, the gap between germline ends came to 7 bases. The variable domain in full, completed from reference TRBV7-2 and TRBJ2-4, reads GAGVSQSPSNKVTEKGKDVELRCDPISGHTALYWYRQSLGQGLEFLIYFQGNSAPDKSGLPSDRFSAERTGGSVSTLTIQRTQQEDSAVYLCASSSYLAKNIQYFGAGTRLSVL.

The chain combines TRBV7-2 with TRBJ2-2; D might be TRBD1 or TRBD2, each matching 5 bases. The CDR3 runs to 13 residues. V was cut by 5 bases and J by 4 bases, with 8 bases left in between. In germline, CDR1 is SGHTA, CDR2 FQGNSA. The CDR3 loop is CASSEGRTGELFF. Written as DNA, the CDR3 is TGTGCCAGCAGCGAGGGACGCACCGGGGAGCTGTTTTTT.

The chain recombines TRBV14 with TRBJ1-6; TRBD1 is a possible D gene (6 bases). Germline assignment: CDR1 SGHDN and CDR2 FVKESK. V lost 5 bases, J lost 9 bases, and 14 bases lay in between. The CDR3 is 14 amino acids. The CDR3 sequence: CASSELAGVSPLHF. The CDR3 region has the DNA TGTGCCAGCAGCGAGTTGGCAGGGGTTTCACCCCTCCACTTT.

This chain connects TRBV9 to TRBJ2-5; 8 bases fit TRBD2. The germline CDR1 and CDR2 sequences are SGDLS and YYNGEE. The V segment lost 3 bases and the J segment 5 bases; nucleotides outside the gene matches: 12. CDR3 size: 16 residues. As DNA, the CDR3 is TGTGCCAGCAGCGCGTCGGCCGGACTAGCCCGGGAGACCCAGTACTTC. It translates to CASSASAGLARETQYF.

The chain carries TRBV27 and TRBJ1-2; perhaps TRBD1 as D (5 bases). CDR1 is MNHEY and CDR2 is SMNVEV in the germline V gene (reference sequence). Trimming cost V 6 bases and J 2 bases, with 16 bases left between them. This CDR3 is 15 amino acids long. The CDR3 coding sequence is TGTGCCAGCAGCCCAAGGGGCCTGAGGAACTATGGCTACACCTTC. It yields the protein CASSPRGLRNYGYTF.

This clone occurred a few times. The rearrangement uses TRBV7-9 and TRBJ1-4; the D is unclear. Trimming shortened V by 5 bases and J by 3 bases, and 13 bases separated the two germline ends. Germline V gives CDR1 SEHNR, CDR2 FQNEAQ (reference sequence). CDR3 size: 15 residues. The CDR3 region is CASSPGNQANEKLFF. The CDR3 DNA reads as TGTGCCAGCAGCCCAGGAAATCAGGCTAATGAAAAACTGTTTTTT.

This chain uses TRBV11-2 with TRBJ1-2; TRBD1 is a possible D gene (5 bases). The CDR3 covers 16 residues. Trimming pared 2 bases from V and 2 bases from J, leaving 15 bases between. Per germline, CDR1 SGHAT and CDR2 FQNNGV. The CDR3 spells CASSLTRTNTNYGYTF. CDR3 nucleotide sequence: TGTGCCAGCAGCTTAACTAGGACAAATACCAACTATGGCTACACCTTC.

Notes on this clone: The same CDR3 arises from other DNA sequences in this sample as well. The chain recombines TRBV19 with TRBJ2-5; perhaps TRBD2 as D (6 bases). The CDR3 totals 13 residues. The ends were cut back, 3 bases at V and 1 base at J, with 6 bases in the middle. Germline CDR1 and CDR2: LNHDA and SQIVND (reference sequence). For the CDR3, the DNA is TGTGCCAGTAGTATCGGGAGCCAAGAGACCCAGTACTTC. Translating gives CASSIGSQETQYF.

A single count supports this clone. This chain uses TRBV19 with TRBJ2-2; 8 bases line up with TRBD1. V was clipped by 5 bases and J by 11 bases; unmatched bases: 10. This CDR3 contains 14 residues. Germline CDR1 reads LNHDA; CDR2 reads SQIVND (reference sequence). As DNA, the CDR3 is TGTGCCAGTAGTCCACTTCTGGACAGGGTCGAGCTGTTTTTT. Amino acids: CASSPLLDRVELFF.

The V and J genes are TRBV19 and TRBJ1-3, with D tentatively TRBD1 (6 bases). With 3 bases removed from V and 2 bases from J, the gap between germline ends came to 11 bases. The CDR3 extends over 15 amino acids. The germline V gene encodes CDR1 LNHDA and CDR2 SQIVND (reference sequence). The CDR3 spells CASSIQGPTGNTIYF. The CDR3 DNA is TGTGCCAGTAGTATCCAGGGGCCGACTGGAAACACCATATATTTT.

The chain links TRBV27 to TRBJ2-7; TRBD2 aligns across 10 bases. CDR3 length: 16 amino acids. The V gene end was trimmed by 4 bases and the J gene end by 4 bases; junction bases not matched to a gene: 10. Per germline, CDR1 MNHEY and CDR2 SMNVEV (reference sequence). The CDR3, as DNA: TGTGCCAGCAGTTCTTGGAGTAGCGGGGGGATTTACGAGCAGTACTTC. This encodes CASSSWSSGGIYEQYF.

This clone has only one observation. The rearrangement joins TRBV28 to TRBJ1-5, with a possible D match to TRBD1 (5 bases). The CDR3 is 16 residues long. Looked up from germline, CDR1 is MDHEN and CDR2 is SYDVKM. Deletions cut 6 bases from V and 2 bases from J, with 17 bases between. The CDR3 region is CASRPFREGGNQPQHF. The CDR3 DNA is TGTGCCAGCAGACCCTTCAGGGAGGGAGGCAATCAGCCCCAGCATTTT.

The chain is built from TRBV7-8 and TRBJ1-3; D not resolved. The CDR3 has 14 residues. From germline, CDR1 is SGHVS and CDR2 FQNEAQ. V lost 2 bases to trimming and J lost 1 base, with 6 bases between them. The CDR3 protein is CASSLNPSGNTIYF. DNA for the CDR3: TGTGCCAGCAGCTTAAACCCGTCTGGAAACACCATATATTTT.

The chain recombines TRBV6-1 with TRBJ1-5; D not resolved. Germline V gives CDR1 MNHNS, CDR2 SASEGT. V lost 4 bases, J lost 0 bases, and 10 bases lay in between. The CDR3 is 15 amino acids. Here the CDR3 reads CASSADVYSNQPQHF. In nucleotides, the CDR3 is TGTGCCAGCAGTGCGGACGTTTATAGCAATCAGCCCCAGCATTTT.